The clone carrying this T cell receptor (beta chain) was counted only a few times. What it binds is not known. This sample was included in a study of response to subunit inactivated influenza vaccine. Study-wide points: T cells newly recruited by each seasonal influenza vaccination are few, the authors suggested.

V shed 4 bases and J shed 3 bases, with 10 bases lying between them. This CDR3 region has 13 residues. TCRdb reprocessed the RT-PCR reads via MiXCR and lists one record per CDR3 protein. This table has about 190,000 distinct CDR3 sequences, over 13% appearing once. This receptor was taken from a man aged 50 to 59 who received an inactivated influenza vaccine. The sequences come from CD8+ T cells sorted from PBMCs, collected roughly 5 days after vaccination. The chain employs TRBV12-3 or TRBV12-4 and TRBJ2-7, with TRBD2 as a possible D gene (5 bases). The CDR3 sequence: CASSSLGNYEQYF. The CDR3 nucleotides are TGTGCCAGCAGTTCACTAGGTAACTACGAGCAGTACTTC.